The subject of this entry is one TCR beta chain. The antigen is undetermined. Germline CDR1 reads LNHDA; CDR2 reads SQIVND (reference sequence). The V end was cut by 5 bases, the J end by 5 bases, with 10 bases between. There are 12 residues in the CDR3. Libraries were prepared by immunoSEQ multiplex PCR; TCRdb keeps only in-frame clonotypes and omits some of them. There are tens of thousands of clones in the sample; less than 95% occur only once, and 7.7% lies in the top ten. This sample was included in a study of T cells in tuberculosis. Study outcomes and limitations: Active tuberculosis cases were adults; controls were adolescents.

Sequenced: PBMCs. This sequence joins TRBV19 and TRBJ2-7; D is uncertain. The clonotype originates from a donor between 10 and 29 years old with latent tuberculosis or without tuberculosis infection. Some clones in this sample may be carry-over from other donors' samples. The DNA for the CDR3 is TGTGCCAGTAGTCCAAAGGAGAACGAGCAGTACTTC. Protein sequence: CASSPKENEQYF.